The rows below give T cell receptor beta chains drawn from one sample of a study of T cell changes during pregnancy in multiple sclerosis. Using immunoSEQ multiplex PCR, the repertoire was profiled, and TCRdb retains in-frame clones only, with some absent. The sample has more than 10,000 clones, about 91% seen once. This material consisted of CD8+ T cells from peripheral blood mononuclear cells, taken in the second trimester of pregnancy. Every receptor here comes from a female donor in good health, enrolled as a control in a pregnancy study. Both conserved end residues are part of each CDR3. Each record gives: D gene, clone size, J gene, V gene, CDR3 DNA, CDR3 protein. A D gene is named only where the DNA matches it firmly. For some rows the clone size is stated as once, few or many, or as a class when expanded; others skip it.

TRBD1 NA TRBJ1-4 TRBV7-9 TGTGCCAGCAGCTTCGACAGGCCTAACAGGGGGCGTGGGGAAAAACTGTTTTTT CASSFDRPNRGRGEKLFF
TRBD2 NA TRBJ2-7 TRBV27 TGTGCCAGCAGTTTATCGGCGGGGGGCTGGGGCGAGCAGTACTTC CASSLSAGGWGEQYF
TRBD2 NA TRBJ2-2 TRBV11-2 TGTGCCAGCAGCTTAGTCGCGGGAGGCACCGGGGAGCTGTTTTTT CASSLVAGGTGELFF
NA medium-sized TRBJ1-2 TRBV6-6 TGTGCCAGCAGTTATAAAACGACAGCCTTCTATGGCTACACCTTC CASSYKTTAFYGYTF
NA once TRBJ2-4 TRBV4-1 TGCGCCAGCAGCCAGAGGGTCTTAGACATTCAGTACTTC CASSQRVLDIQYF
TRBD2 NA TRBJ2-1 TRBV27 TGTGCCAGCAGTTCGTCGGGACTAGCGGCATCCTACAATGAGCAGTTCTTC CASSSSGLAASYNEQFF
TRBD2 NA TRBJ2-1 TRBV7-9 TGTGCCAGCAGCGATGCGACTAGCGGCATCTACAATGAGCAGTTCTTC CASSDATSGIYNEQFF
NA NA TRBJ2-1 TRBV7-3 TGTGCCAGCACCGCCCTCTGGTCTAGGCTGTTTGTGAGGAATGAGCAGTTCTTC CASTALWSRLFVRNEQFF
TRBD2 NA TRBJ2-3 TRBV4-1 TGCGCCAGCAGCCAAGGGTCCGGGACTAGCGGGGAGGGGGGAGATACGCAGTATTTT CASSQGSGTSGEGGDTQYF
NA NA TRBJ2-1 TRBV7-8 TGTGCCAGCAGCTTAGTCCCGTACAATGAGCAGTTCTTC CASSLVPYNEQFF
TRBD2 NA TRBJ2-3 TRBV5-1 TGCGCCAGCAGCTTGGCCGAGCCGGGAGGGCCCGGCGATACGCAGTATTTT CASSLAEPGGPGDTQYF
TRBD1 few TRBJ1-2 TRBV5-4 TGTGCCAGCAGCTTGGCCGGGACAGAGCTGAACTATGGCTACACCTTC CASSLAGTELNYGYTF
TRBD1 once TRBJ2-7 TRBV18 TGTGCCAGCTCACCAAGGACAGGGTTCTACGAGCAGTACTTC CASSPRTGFYEQYF
NA few TRBJ1-1 TRBV5-1 TGCGCCAGCAGCTTGACCTACACTCGAGGGGGAAAGATGAACACTGAAGCTTTCTTT CASSLTYTRGGKMNTEAFF
NA NA TRBJ2-3 TRBV6-5 TGTGCCACCCCTGTGAGGGTAAGGACAGATACGCAGTATTTT CATPVRVRTDTQYF
NA NA TRBJ2-1 TRBV4-1 TGCGCCAGCAGCCAAGTGGACGGGGGAAGCTCCTACAATGAGCAGTTCTTC CASSQVDGGSSYNEQFF
TRBD1 NA TRBJ1-1 TRBV6-6 TGTGCCAGCAGTTACGACAGGGGAGCTGGAGCTTTCTTT CASSYDRGAGAFF
NA NA TRBJ2-7 TRBV4-1 TGCGCCAGCAGCCGCGGGGCCTCCTACGAGCAGTACTTC CASSRGASYEQYF
NA NA TRBJ1-6 TRBV27 TGTGCCAGCAGTTTCGGGTTAGAGAATTCACCCCTCCACTTT CASSFGLENSPLHF
TRBD1 NA TRBJ2-7 TRBV5-5 TGTGCCAGCAGCTTATCGGGGACAGGGTGGACCTACGAGCAGTACTTC CASSLSGTGWTYEQYF
TRBD2 NA TRBJ2-7 TRBV27 TGTGCCAGCAGTTGGGCTTGGGGGCGGGAGGGCTACTACGAGCAGTACTTC CASSWAWGREGYYEQYF
NA few TRBJ2-3 TRBV13 TGTGCCACCTCAGACCGGGAAAGCACAGATACGCAGTATTTT CATSDRESTDTQYF
TRBD1 NA TRBJ2-3 TRBV30 TGTGCCTGGAGCTTTTCAGGGGGCTTGGGAGATACGCAGTATTTT CAWSFSGGLGDTQYF
TRBD2 NA TRBJ2-7 TRBV4-3 TGCGCCAGCAGCCAACATCTTCCGGAAGAGACTAGCGGGATGTTAATCTACGAGCAGTACTTC CASSQHLPEETSGMLIYEQYF
NA NA TRBJ2-5 TRBV28 TGTGCCAGCAGTTTGGGGGCGGTTCAAGAGACCCAGTACTTC CASSLGAVQETQYF
TRBD2 large TRBJ2-2 TRBV6-1 TGTGCCAGCAGTGGTATGGCGGGAGAAAGCACCGGGGAGCTGTTTTTT CASSGMAGESTGELFF
TRBD1 NA TRBJ2-7 TRBV13 TGTGCCAGCAGCCCCGGGACAGGGGGAGGTGACGAGCAGTACTTC CASSPGTGGGDEQYF
NA NA TRBJ2-2 TRBV30 TGTGTACTTGGCGAGGATAGCACCGGGGAGCTGTTTTTT CVLGEDSTGELFF
TRBD2 NA TRBJ2-7 TRBV11-1 TGTGCCAGCAGCTGGACAAGCGGGGGGTCGTCCGAGCAGTACTTC CASSWTSGGSSEQYF
TRBD2 NA TRBJ2-5 TRBV7-9 TGTGCCAGCAGCTTACCCCGACTAGCGGGAGGATCCCAAGAGACCCAGTACTTC CASSLPRLAGGSQETQYF
NA NA TRBJ2-7 TRBV30 TGTACCTCCTCAACGGGGGAGTCCTACGAGCAGTACTTC CTSSTGESYEQYF
TRBD2 NA TRBJ2-3 TRBV5-1 TGCGCCAGCAGGGGACTAGCGGGGCGTGCTAGCACAGATACGCAGTATTTT CASRGLAGRASTDTQYF
NA NA TRBJ2-1 TRBV28 TGTGCCAGCAGCCCCCCTCTAGGGGATTCCTACAATGAGCAGTTCTTC CASSPPLGDSYNEQFF
TRBD2 NA TRBJ2-1 TRBV14 TGTGCCAGCAGCCAAGTGGCATGGTCAAGCGGGAACGGCAATGAGCAGTTCTTC CASSQVAWSSGNGNEQFF
TRBD1 NA TRBJ2-3 TRBV11-2 TGTGCCAGCAGCTTAGAGTGGACAGGGAAAACCACAGATACGCAGTATTTT CASSLEWTGKTTDTQYF
NA once TRBJ1-4 TRBV29-1 TGCAGCGGTACAATAGCAAGTAGTGAAAAACTGTTTTTT CSGTIASSEKLFF
TRBD2 NA TRBJ2-1 TRBV13 TGTGCCAGCAGCAGAGGGACTACCTACAATGAGCAGTTCTTC CASSRGTTYNEQFF
NA few TRBJ2-6 TRBV5-8 TGTGCCAGCAGCACCCAAGGGGTATCTGGGGCCAACGTCCTGACTTTC CASSTQGVSGANVLTF
TRBD2 once TRBJ2-7 TRBV6-1 TGTGCCAGCAGCGGACCCGGGGGGTATAGGGACGAGCAGTACTTC CASSGPGGYRDEQYF
NA NA TRBJ1-1 TRBV30 TGTGCCTGGATCCGCGAGGGAGGAACTGAAGCTTTCTTT CAWIREGGTEAFF
NA NA TRBJ1-1 TRBV6-1 TGTGCCAGCAGTGATGAGGTGAAATGGACTGAAGCTTTCTTT CASSDEVKWTEAFF
TRBD1 NA TRBJ1-2 TRBV9 TGTGCCAGCAGCGTAGCGAAGGACAGGGACGGCTACACCTTC CASSVAKDRDGYTF
TRBD2 NA TRBJ2-5 TRBV4-3 TGCGCCAGCAGCGAAAGGACTAGCGGGACCCCCGGGGGGGAGACCCAGTACTTC CASSERTSGTPGGETQYF
NA NA TRBJ2-1 TRBV7-8 TGTGCCAGCAGCTTAGTTAGCCCCGCCTACAATGAGCAGTTCTTC CASSLVSPAYNEQFF
NA medium-sized TRBJ2-2 TRBV6-1 TGTGCCAGCAGTGAAAGCGAGAGGGGGGAGCTGTTTTTT CASSESERGELFF
TRBD2 NA TRBJ2-1 TRBV27 TGTGCCAGCAGTTTATCCGCGGGAGGGTGGAATGAGCAGTTCTTC CASSLSAGGWNEQFF
TRBD2 NA TRBJ2-5 TRBV19 TGTGCCAGTAGTATGCGGGGGGCGGAGGGAGAGACCCAGTACTTC CASSMRGAEGETQYF
TRBD2 NA TRBJ2-7 TRBV11-2 TGTGCCAGCAGCCACCCGGGGCTAGCGGGAGAGCAGTACTTC CASSHPGLAGEQYF
NA few TRBJ2-6 TRBV10-3 TGTGCCATCAGTGAGTCGGAGGGGTCTGGGGCCAACGTCCTGACTTTC CAISESEGSGANVLTF
TRBD1 NA TRBJ2-3 TRBV5-4 TGTGCCAGCAGCTCAGGACAGGGGGCGATTTTTCAGCCCACAGATACGCAGTATTTT CASSSGQGAIFQPTDTQYF